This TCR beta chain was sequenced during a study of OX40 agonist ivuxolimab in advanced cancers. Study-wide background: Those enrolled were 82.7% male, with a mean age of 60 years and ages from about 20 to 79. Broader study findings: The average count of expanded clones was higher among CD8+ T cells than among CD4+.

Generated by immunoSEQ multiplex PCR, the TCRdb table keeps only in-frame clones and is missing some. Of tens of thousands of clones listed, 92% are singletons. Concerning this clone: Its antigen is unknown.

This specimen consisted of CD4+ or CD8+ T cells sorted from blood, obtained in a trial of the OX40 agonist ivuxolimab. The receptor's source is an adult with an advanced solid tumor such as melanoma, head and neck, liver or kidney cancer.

The CDR3 DNA follows: TGTGCCATCAGGCCTGGGGGGGCCGGAGATACGCAGTATTTT. This codes for CAIRPGGAGDTQYF. The rearrangement uses TRBV10-3 and TRBJ2-3, with D possibly being TRBD2 (7 bases). Trimming pared 6 bases from V and 5 bases from J, leaving 15 bases between. The CDR3 has 14 residues. Germline loops: CDR1 ENHRY, CDR2 SYGVKD.